Presented here are 6 T cell receptor beta chains from one specimen sequenced in a study of metastatic and nonmetastatic thyroid tumors. With MiXCR, TCRdb called clones anew from the PCR reads. The data contain approximately 79,000 clones, around 9.1% of them singletons. No patient had received any treatment before thyroid surgery. Input material: blood. Receptors were obtained from a female donor with papillary thyroid cancer or a benign thyroid nodule (not recorded which). Some clones in this sample may be carry-over from other donors' samples.

The chain combines TRBV6-1 with TRBJ2-1, with TRBD1 matching over 7 bases. This CDR3 comprises 15 residues. Germline assignment: CDR1 MNHNS and CDR2 SASEGT. The trim removed 6 bases at V and 2 bases at J, leaving 7 bases unmatched. The CDR3 nucleotides read TGTGCCAGCAGCAAACAGGGGACCACCTACAATGAGCAGTTCTTC. Its protein product is CASSKQGTTYNEQFF.

This clone was observed many times. This same CDR3 is encoded by further DNA sequences in the sample. V gene TRBV6-1 combines with J gene TRBJ1-1, with 8 bases that match TRBD1. The CDR3 totals 15 residues. Germline assignment: CDR1 MNHNS and CDR2 SASEGT. V was pared by 7 bases and J by 0 bases, with 7 bases of the junction left unmatched. CDR3 DNA sequence: TGTGCCAGCACCGGACAGGGAGCCATGAACACTGAAGCTTTCTTT. It codes for CASTGQGAMNTEAFF.

This clone was found many times. The genes are TRBV12-3 or TRBV12-4 and TRBJ1-1; 9 nucleotides line up with TRBD1. Trimming removed 5 bases from V and 11 bases from J; junction bases left unmatched: 9. CDR3 length equals 13 residues. The CDR3 DNA reads TGTGCCAGCAGTGAACAGGGGGCCGGCGTCGCTTTCTTT. Protein product: CASSEQGAGVAFF.

The table lists this clone with many counts. The chain employs TRBV7-6 and TRBJ2-5; the match to TRBD2 covers 15 bases. The CDR3 contains 18 residues. The trim removed 5 bases at V and 5 bases at J, leaving 12 bases unmatched. CDR1 and CDR2 (germline): SGHVS, FNYEAQ. The CDR3 reads CASSPRTSGGASGETQYF. CDR3 coding DNA: TGTGCCAGCAGCCCCCGGACTAGCGGGGGGGCTTCGGGGGAGACCCAGTACTTC.

This clone was detected ten times or more. The gene calls are TRBV5-4 and TRBJ1-6, with TRBD1 as a possible D gene (5 bases). The length of the CDR3 is 16 residues. V was clipped by 4 bases and J by 6 bases, with 17 bases between them. Looked up from germline, CDR1 is SGHNT and CDR2 is YYREEE (reference sequence). The CDR3, as DNA: TGTGCCAGCAGCGGGGAGGGCGGGGCGCTTAATTCACCCCTCCACTTT. The encoded protein is CASSGEGGALNSPLHF. Complete variable domain (other parts from reference TRBV5-4 and TRBJ1-6): ETGVTQSPTHLIKTRGQQVTLRCSSQSGHNTVSWYQQALGQGPQFIFQYYREEENGRGNFPPRFSGLQFPNYSSELNVNALELDDSALYLCASSGEGGALNSPLHFGNGTRLTVT.

This clone has at least ten counts. The rearrangement joins TRBV6-2 or TRBV6-3 to TRBJ1-4; 7 nucleotides line up with TRBD1. Germline CDR1 MNHEY, CDR2 SVGEGT. V trimming: 6 bases; J trimming: 16 bases; junction bases outside the gene matches: 20. The CDR3 totals 15 residues. The CDR3 region is CASRPHGQDTIKPFF. For the CDR3, the DNA is TGTGCCAGCAGACCCCACGGACAGGATACGATCAAGCCGTTTTTT.